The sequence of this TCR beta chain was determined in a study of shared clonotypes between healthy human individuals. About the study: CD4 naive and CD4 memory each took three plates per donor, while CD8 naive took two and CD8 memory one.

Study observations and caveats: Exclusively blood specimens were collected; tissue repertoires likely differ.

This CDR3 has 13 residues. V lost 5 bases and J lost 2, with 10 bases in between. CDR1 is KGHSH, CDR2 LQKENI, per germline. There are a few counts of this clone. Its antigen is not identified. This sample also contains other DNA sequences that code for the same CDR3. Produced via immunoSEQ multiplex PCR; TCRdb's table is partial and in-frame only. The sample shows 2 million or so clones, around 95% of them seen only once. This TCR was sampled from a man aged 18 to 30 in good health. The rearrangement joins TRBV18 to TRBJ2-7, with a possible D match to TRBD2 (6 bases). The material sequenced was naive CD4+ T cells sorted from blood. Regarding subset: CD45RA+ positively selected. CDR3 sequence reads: CASSGGSAYEQYF. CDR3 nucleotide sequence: TGTGCCAGCTCAGGGGGGTCAGCCTACGAGCAGTACTTC.